The 7 T cell receptor beta chains listed next were all sequenced from one sample in a study of blood T cells in healthy people across ages. Through a sample-barcoded 5' primer and a J-beta primer mix, a second PCR was run for roughly 6 to 11 cycles. TCRdb passed the 5' RACE reads through MiXCR, listing each CDR3 protein once. Of some 1 million distinct CDR3 sequences in the sample, more than 35% were seen once. Sequencing input: blood. These receptors all stem from a woman aged 60-75 years in good health.

In this sample, this clonotype turned up many times. V and J are TRBV4-2 and TRBJ2-6; TRBD1 agrees at 9 bases. With V trimmed by 3 bases and J by 0 bases, 12 bases remained unmatched. This CDR3 spans 20 amino acids. The germline V gene encodes CDR1 LGHNA and CDR2 YNFKEQ. CDR3 amino acids: CASSHPVRGQGSSGANVLTF. CDR3 nucleotide sequence: TGTGCCAGCAGCCACCCCGTAAGGGGACAGGGAAGCTCTGGGGCCAACGTCCTGACTTTC.

This clonotype was recorded many times. The chain is built from TRBV24-1 and TRBJ2-5; D is unresolved. The CDR3 is 15 amino acids. V was clipped by 3 bases and J by 1 base, with 11 bases between them. From germline, CDR1 is KGHDR and CDR2 SFDVKD. CDR3 coding DNA: TGTGCCACCAGTGATGCCGGCGGCATCCAAGAGACCCAGTACTTC. Translating it yields CATSDAGGIQETQYF.

This clonotype was seen many times. The CDR3 bases are TGTGCCAGCAGCCCCGACAGGGTCAATGAGCAGTTCTTC. Residues: CASSPDRVNEQFF. This chain uses TRBV12-3 or TRBV12-4 with TRBJ2-1, with TRBD1 identical over 7 bases. This CDR3 region has 13 residues. Losses at the gene ends were 6 bases for V and 6 bases for J; bases not matched to a gene: 5.

Only one count was recorded for this clonotype. The V and J genes are TRBV14 and TRBJ2-3; either TRBD1 or TRBD2 may fit D (6 bases each). The V gene's germline CDR1 is SGHDN and CDR2 FVKESK. The CDR3 totals 15 residues. Trimming stripped 6 bases from V and 2 bases from J, with 15 bases between. The CDR3 coding sequence is TGTGCCAGCAGGGGGGCAGCGGGCCACACAGATACGCAGTATTTT. Its protein is CASRGAAGHTDTQYF.

The sample holds a few counts of this clonotype. The chain uses TRBV7-9 and TRBJ1-4, with D possibly TRBD1 on 5 matching bases. Trimming stripped 5 bases from V and 5 bases from J, with 15 bases between. CDR1 is SEHNR, CDR2 FQNEAQ, per germline (reference sequence). CDR3 length: 15 amino acids. CDR3: CASSRSLGGNEKLFF. The CDR3 nucleotides are TGTGCCAGCAGCCGGAGTTTGGGGGGAAATGAAAAACTGTTTTTT.

This sequence joins TRBV10-1 and TRBJ2-4; possible D gene TRBD2, 5 bases. From germline, CDR1 is WNHNN and CDR2 SYGVQD (reference sequence). This CDR3 region has 17 residues. V was cut by 0 bases and J by 4 bases, with 16 bases left in between. DNA for the CDR3: TGCGCCAGCAGTGAGTCAATAGGAGCGGAAGGGAAAAACATTCAGTACTTC. This gives the protein CASSESIGAEGKNIQYF.

Ten or more counts support this clonotype. The chain combines TRBV24-1 with TRBJ2-3, with 10 positions matching TRBD2. The CDR3 spans 13 residues. Germline V gene lookup returns CDR1 KGHDR and CDR2 SFDVKD. J was trimmed by 4 bases and V by 12 bases; bases with no gene match: 6. DNA for the CDR3: TGTGCCTCTAGCGGGAGTTCTGCAGATACGCAGTATTTT. It specifies CASSGSSADTQYF.